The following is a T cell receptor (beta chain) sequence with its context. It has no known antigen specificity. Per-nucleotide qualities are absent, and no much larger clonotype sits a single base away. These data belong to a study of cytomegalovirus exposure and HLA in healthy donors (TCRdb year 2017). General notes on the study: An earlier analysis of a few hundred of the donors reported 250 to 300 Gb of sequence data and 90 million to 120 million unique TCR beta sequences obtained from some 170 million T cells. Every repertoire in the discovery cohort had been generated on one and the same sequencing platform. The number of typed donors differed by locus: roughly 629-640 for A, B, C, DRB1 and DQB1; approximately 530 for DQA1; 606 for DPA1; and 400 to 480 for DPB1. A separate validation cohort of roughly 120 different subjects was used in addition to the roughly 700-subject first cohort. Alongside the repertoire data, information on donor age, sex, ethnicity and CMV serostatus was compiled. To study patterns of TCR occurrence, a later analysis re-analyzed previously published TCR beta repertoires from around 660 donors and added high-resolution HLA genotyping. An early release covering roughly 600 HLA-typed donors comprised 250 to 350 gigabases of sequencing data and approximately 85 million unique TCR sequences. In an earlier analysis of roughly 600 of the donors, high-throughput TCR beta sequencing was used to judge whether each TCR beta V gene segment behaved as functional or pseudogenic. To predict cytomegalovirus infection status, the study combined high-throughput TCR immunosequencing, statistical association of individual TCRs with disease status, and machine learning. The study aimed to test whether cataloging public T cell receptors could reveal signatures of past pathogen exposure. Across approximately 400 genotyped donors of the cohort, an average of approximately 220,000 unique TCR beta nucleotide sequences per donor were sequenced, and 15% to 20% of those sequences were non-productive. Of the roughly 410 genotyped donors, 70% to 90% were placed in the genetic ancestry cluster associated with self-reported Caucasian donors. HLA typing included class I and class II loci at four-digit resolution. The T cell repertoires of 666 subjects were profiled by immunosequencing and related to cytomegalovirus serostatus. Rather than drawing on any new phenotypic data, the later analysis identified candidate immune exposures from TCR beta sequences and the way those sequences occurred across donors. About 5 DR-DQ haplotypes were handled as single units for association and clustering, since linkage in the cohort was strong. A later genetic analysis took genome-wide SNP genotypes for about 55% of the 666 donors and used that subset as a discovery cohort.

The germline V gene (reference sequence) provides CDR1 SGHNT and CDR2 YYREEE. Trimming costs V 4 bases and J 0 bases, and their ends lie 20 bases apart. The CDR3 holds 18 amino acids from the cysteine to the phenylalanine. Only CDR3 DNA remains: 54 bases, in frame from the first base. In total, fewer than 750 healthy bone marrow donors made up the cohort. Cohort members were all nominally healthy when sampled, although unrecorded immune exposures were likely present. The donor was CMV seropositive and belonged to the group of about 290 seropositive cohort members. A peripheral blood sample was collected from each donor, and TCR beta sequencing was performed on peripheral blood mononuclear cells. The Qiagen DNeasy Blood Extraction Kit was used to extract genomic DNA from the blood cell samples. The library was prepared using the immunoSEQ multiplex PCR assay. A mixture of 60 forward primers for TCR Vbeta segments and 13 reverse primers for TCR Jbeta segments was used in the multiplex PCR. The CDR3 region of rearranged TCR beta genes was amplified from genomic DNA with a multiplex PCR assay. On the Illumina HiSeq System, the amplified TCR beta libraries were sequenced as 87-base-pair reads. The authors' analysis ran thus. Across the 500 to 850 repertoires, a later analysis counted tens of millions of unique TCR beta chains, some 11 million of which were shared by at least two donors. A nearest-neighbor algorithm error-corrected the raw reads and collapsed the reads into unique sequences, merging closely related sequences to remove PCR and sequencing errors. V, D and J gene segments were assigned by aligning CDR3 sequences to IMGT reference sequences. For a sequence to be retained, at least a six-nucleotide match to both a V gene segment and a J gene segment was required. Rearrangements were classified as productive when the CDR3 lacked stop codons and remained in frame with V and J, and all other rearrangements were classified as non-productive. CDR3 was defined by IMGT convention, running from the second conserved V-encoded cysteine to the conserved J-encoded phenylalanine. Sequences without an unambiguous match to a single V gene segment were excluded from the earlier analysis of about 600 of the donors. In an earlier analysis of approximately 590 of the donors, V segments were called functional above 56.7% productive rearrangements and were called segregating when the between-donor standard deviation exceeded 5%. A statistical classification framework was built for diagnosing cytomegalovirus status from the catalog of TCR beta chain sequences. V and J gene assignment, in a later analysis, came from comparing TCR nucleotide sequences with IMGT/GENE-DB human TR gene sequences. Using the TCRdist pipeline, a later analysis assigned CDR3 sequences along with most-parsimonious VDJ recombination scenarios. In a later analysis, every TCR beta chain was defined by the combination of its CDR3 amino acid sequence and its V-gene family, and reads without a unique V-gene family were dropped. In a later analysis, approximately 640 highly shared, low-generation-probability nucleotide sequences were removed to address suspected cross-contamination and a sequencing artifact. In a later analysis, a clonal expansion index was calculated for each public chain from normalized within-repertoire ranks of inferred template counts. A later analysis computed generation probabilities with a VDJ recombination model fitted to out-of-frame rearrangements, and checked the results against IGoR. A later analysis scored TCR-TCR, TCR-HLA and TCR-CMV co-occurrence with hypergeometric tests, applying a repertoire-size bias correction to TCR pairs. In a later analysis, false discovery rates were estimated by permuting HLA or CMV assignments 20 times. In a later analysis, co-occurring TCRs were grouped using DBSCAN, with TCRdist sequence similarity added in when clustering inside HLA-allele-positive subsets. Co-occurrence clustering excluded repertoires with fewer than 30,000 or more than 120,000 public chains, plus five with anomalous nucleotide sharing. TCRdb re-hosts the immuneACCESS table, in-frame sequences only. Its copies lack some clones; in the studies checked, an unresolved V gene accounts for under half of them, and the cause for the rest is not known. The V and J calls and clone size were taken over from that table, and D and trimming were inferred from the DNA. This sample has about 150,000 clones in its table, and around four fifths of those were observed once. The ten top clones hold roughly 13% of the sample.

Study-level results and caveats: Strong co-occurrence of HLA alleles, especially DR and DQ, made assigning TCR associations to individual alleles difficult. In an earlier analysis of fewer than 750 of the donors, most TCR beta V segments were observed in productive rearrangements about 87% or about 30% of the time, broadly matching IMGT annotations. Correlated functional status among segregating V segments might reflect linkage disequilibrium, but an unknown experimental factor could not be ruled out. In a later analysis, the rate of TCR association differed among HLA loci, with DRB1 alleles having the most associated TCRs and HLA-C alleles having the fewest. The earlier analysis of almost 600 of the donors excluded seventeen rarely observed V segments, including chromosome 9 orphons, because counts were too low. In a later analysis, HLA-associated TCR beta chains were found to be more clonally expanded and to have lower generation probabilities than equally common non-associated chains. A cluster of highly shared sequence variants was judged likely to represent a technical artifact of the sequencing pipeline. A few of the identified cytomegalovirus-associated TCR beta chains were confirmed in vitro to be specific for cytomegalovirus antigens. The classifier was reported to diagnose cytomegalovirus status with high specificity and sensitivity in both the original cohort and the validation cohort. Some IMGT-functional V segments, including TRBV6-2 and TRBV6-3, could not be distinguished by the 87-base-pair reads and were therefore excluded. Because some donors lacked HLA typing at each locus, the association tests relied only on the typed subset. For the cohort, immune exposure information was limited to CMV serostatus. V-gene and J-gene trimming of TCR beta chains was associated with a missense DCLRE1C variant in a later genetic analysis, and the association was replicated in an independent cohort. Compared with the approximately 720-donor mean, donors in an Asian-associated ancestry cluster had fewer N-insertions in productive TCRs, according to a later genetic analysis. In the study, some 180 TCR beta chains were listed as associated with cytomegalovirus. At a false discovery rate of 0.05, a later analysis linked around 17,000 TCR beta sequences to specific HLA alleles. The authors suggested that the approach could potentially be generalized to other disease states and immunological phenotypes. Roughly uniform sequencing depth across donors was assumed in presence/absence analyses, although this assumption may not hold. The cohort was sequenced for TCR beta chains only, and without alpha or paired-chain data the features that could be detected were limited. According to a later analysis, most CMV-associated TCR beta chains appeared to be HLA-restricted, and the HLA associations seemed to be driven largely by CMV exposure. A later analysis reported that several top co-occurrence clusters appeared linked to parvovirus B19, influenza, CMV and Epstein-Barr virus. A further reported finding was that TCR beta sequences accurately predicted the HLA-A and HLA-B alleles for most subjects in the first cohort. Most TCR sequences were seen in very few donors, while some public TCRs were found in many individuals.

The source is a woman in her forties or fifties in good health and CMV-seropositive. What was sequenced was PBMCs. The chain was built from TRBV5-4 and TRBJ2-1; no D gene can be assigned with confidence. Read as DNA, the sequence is TGTGCCAGCAGCCCCCGGGTCCCCGACCCCCTCTCCTACAATGAGCAGTTCTTC. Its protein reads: CASSPRVPDPLSYNEQFF.